The 24 T cell receptor beta chains reported below all come from one sample, sequenced in a study of CXCR3-negative and CXCR3-positive naive CD8 T cells. Regarding the study as a whole: In CXCR3-positive naive cells, the TRB CDR3s were more hydrophobic than in CXCR3-negative naive cells.

All TRB cDNA libraries came from 5' RACE performed with UMI labels. TCRdb reworked the 5' RACE reads into one entry per CDR3 protein, no DNA. The specimen's table records about 6,900 distinct CDR3 sequences. Their recognized antigens are unknown. Sequencing was performed on naive CXCR3+ CD8+ T cells from blood. Stated subset: CD45RO-CCR7+CD27+CD95- naive CD8+ T cells expressing CXCR3 (TNR3+). The source is a human donor in good health. Some clones in this sample may be carry-over from other donors' samples.

J is TRBJ1-1 and V is TRBV6-2 or TRBV6-3. CDR3 length: 15 residues. Germline CDR1 MNHEY, CDR2 SVGEGT. Here the CDR3 reads CASSYNWGVNTEAFF.

This clonotype is classed as medium-sized by frequency. V usage is TRBV4-1 and J usage is TRBJ2-7; TCRdb's D call, TRBD1, is unchecked because there is no DNA. This CDR3 has 15 residues. CDR1 MGHRA and CDR2 YSYEKL come from the germline V gene. CDR3 in amino acids: CASSQDPAGEYEQYF.

Its frequency marks this clonotype as medium-sized. V and J are TRBV10-3 and TRBJ2-7; the TCRdb D gene call, TRBD1, has no DNA to confirm it. Germline V gives CDR1 ENHRY, CDR2 SYGVKD. The CDR3 length is 14 residues. The CDR3 here is CAISEVTGRYEQYF.

This clonotype ranks as medium-sized in terms of frequency. This chain links TRBV5-1 with TRBJ1-5; absent DNA, TCRdb's TRBD1 call cannot be checked. The CDR3 spans 13 residues. Germline V gene data show CDR1 as SGHRS and CDR2 as YFSETQ. CDR3 sequence: CASSFGGNQPQHF.

The genes are TRBV28 and TRBJ2-7. CDR1 and CDR2 from the germline V gene are MDHEN and SYDVKM. The CDR3 runs 14 residues. CDR3 sequence: CASSFAQGPYEQYF.

By frequency, this clonotype is medium-sized. This chain joins TRBV29-1 and TRBJ2-5. From germline, CDR1 is SQVTM and CDR2 ANQGSEA. The CDR3 is 11 amino acids. The CDR3 loop reads CSVEDMGAQYF.

The V call is TRBV29-1, the J call TRBJ1-2; there is no DNA to check the TCRdb D call of TRBD1. Germline values: CDR1 SQVTM, CDR2 ANQGSEA. The CDR3 extends over 13 amino acids. The CDR3: CSVGQGEAYGYTF. Filled out from reference TRBV29-1 and TRBJ1-2, the complete variable domain reads SAVISQKPSRDICQRGTSLTIQCQVDSQVTMMFWYRQQPGQSLTLIATANQGSEATYESGFVIDKFPISRPNLTFSTLTVSNMSPEDSSIYLCSVGQGEAYGYTFGSGTRLTVV.

This clonotype registers medium-sized by frequency. This chain uses TRBV20-1 with TRBJ2-5; TCRdb indicates TRBD2, and absent DNA this call remains unverified. Germline CDR1 reads DFQATT; CDR2 reads SNEGSKA (reference sequence). This CDR3 has 15 residues. The CDR3 spells CSARALQLGQETQYF.

The chain uses TRBV2 and TRBJ2-3; TCRdb selects TRBD1, and the lack of DNA leaves this call unchecked. The CDR3 sequence is 12 residues long. Per the germline V gene, CDR1 is SNHLY and CDR2 is FYNNEI. The chain's CDR3 is CASYHGTGVQYF.

This clonotype ranks as medium-sized in terms of frequency. The chain recombines TRBV25-1 with TRBJ2-7. CDR1 and CDR2 (germline): MGHDK, SYGVNS. The CDR3 has 14 amino acids. CDR3 sequence reads: CASSEPGAPYEQYF.

This chain connects TRBV28 to TRBJ2-5; TCRdb's D call of TRBD2 is untestable without DNA. This CDR3 has 15 residues. The germline V gene has CDR1 MDHEN and CDR2 SYDVKM. CDR3 loop: CASSSRTSGRETQYF.

The chain's CDR3 is CSAFLPGHTFTNYGYTF. The chain recombines TRBV29-1 with TRBJ1-2; as DNA is missing, the TRBD1 call by TCRdb cannot be tested. CDR1 is SQVTM, CDR2 ANQGSEA, per germline. The CDR3 runs to 17 residues.

By frequency, this clonotype is medium-sized. The V and J genes are TRBV14 and TRBJ2-1; without DNA, the TCRdb call of TRBD1 cannot be checked. The CDR3 consists of 14 residues. Looked up from germline, CDR1 is SGHDN and CDR2 is FVKESK. This CDR3 reads CASSRGAGSNEQFF.

This chain joins TRBV7-9 and TRBJ2-1. This CDR3 contains 14 residues. Per the germline V gene, CDR1 is SEHNR and CDR2 is FQNEAQ (reference sequence). CDR3 protein: CANSGSASGGEQFF. Filled out from reference TRBV7-9 and TRBJ2-1, the complete variable domain reads DTGVSQNPRHKITKRGQNVTFRCDPISEHNRLYWYRQTLGQGPEFLTYFQNEAQLEKSRLLSDRFSAERPKGSFSTLEIQRTEQGDSAMYLCANSGSASGGEQFFGPGTRLTVL.

The V and J genes are TRBV19 and TRBJ2-1; TCRdb's D gene call, TRBD2, goes unchecked for lack of DNA. Germline CDR1 reads LNHDA; CDR2 reads SQIVND (reference sequence). This CDR3 has 13 residues. The CDR3 here is CASNFGGENEQFF.

The gene calls are TRBV2 and TRBJ2-1; as DNA is missing, the TRBD2 call by TCRdb cannot be tested. The CDR3 consists of 15 residues. Germline lookup yields CDR1 SNHLY and CDR2 FYNNEI. The CDR3 sequence is CASSEGTSDYNEQFF.

This clonotype is medium-sized by frequency. CDR3 sequence reads: CASSPWTSGRTKETQYF. The rearrangement joins TRBV27 to TRBJ2-5; TCRdb selects TRBD2, and the lack of DNA leaves this call unchecked. The CDR3 contains 17 residues. Germline loops: CDR1 MNHEY, CDR2 SMNVEV (reference sequence).

This chain links TRBV6-2 or TRBV6-3 with TRBJ2-1; the TCRdb D gene call, TRBD2, has no DNA to confirm it. The CDR3 extends over 16 amino acids. The V gene's germline CDR1 is MNHEY and CDR2 SVGEGT. The CDR3 here is CASSLPSGSSYNEQFF.

The rearrangement uses TRBV4-3 and TRBJ1-2. Germline V gives CDR1 LGHNA, CDR2 YSLEER. The CDR3 is made up of 15 amino acids. The CDR3 here is CASSQVAVLGYGYTF.

In terms of frequency, this clonotype is medium-sized. The chain employs TRBV6-5 and TRBJ2-1; TCRdb calls TRBD2, which cannot be checked without DNA. CDR1 is MNHEY, CDR2 SVGAGI, per germline. The CDR3 contains 16 residues. CDR3 amino acids: CASSEQLAGGYNEQFF.

By frequency, this clonotype registers medium-sized. The chain employs TRBV30 and TRBJ2-1; TCRdb lists TRBD2, though no DNA is available to test this call. In germline, CDR1 is GTSNPN, CDR2 SVGIG (reference sequence). The CDR3 runs 13 residues. The CDR3 loop is CAGGSGSDNEQFF.

V usage is TRBV6-2 or TRBV6-3 and J usage is TRBJ2-1; TCRdb gives TRBD2 as the D gene, but with no DNA this cannot be confirmed. The germline CDR1 and CDR2 sequences are MNHEY and SVGEGT. CDR3 length: 14 amino acids. CDR3 region: CASSYASSGDEQFF.

V and J are TRBV2 and TRBJ2-3; TCRdb gives TRBD1 as the D gene, but with no DNA this cannot be confirmed. Germline CDR1 SNHLY, CDR2 FYNNEI. The CDR3 is 12 amino acids. The CDR3 spells CASNQGSDTQYF.

The chain has TRBV7-9 and TRBJ2-5; TCRdb reports TRBD1, a call that lacks DNA to check it against. CDR3 size: 13 residues. The germline CDR1 and CDR2 sequences are SEHNR and FQNEAQ (reference sequence). The chain's CDR3 is CASSPYREETQYF.